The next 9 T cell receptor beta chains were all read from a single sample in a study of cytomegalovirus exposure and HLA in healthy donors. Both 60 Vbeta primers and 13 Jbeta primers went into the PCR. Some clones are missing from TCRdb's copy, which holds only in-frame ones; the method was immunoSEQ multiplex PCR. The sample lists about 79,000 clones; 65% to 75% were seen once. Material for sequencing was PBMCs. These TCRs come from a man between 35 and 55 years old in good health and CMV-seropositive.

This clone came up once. This CDR3 reads CSATVRGVQYF. The CDR3 DNA sequence: TGCAGTGCTACCGTCAGGGGGGTGCAGTACTTC. The chain uses TRBV20-1 and TRBJ2-5; tentatively, D is TRBD1 (7 bases). Germline-derived CDR1 and CDR2 are DFQATT and SNEGSKA (reference sequence). Trimming pared 4 bases from V and 11 bases from J, leaving 14 bases between. The CDR3 is made up of 11 amino acids.

CDR3 residues: CASSEYEGGRNQPQHF. The CDR3 nucleotides read TGTGCCAGCAGTGAATACGAGGGCGGACGCAATCAGCCCCAGCATTTT. The rearrangement links TRBV6-1 to TRBJ1-5; the D is unclear. The CDR3 is 16 residues long. Trimming took 2 bases from V and 2 from J, leaving 13 bases between them. CDR1 MNHNS and CDR2 SASEGT come from the germline V gene.

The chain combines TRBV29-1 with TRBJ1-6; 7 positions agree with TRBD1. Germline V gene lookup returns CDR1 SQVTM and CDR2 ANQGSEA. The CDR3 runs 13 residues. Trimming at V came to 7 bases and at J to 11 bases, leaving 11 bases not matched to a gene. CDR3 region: CSASTGKDAPLHF. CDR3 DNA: TGCAGCGCATCGACAGGGAAAGACGCACCCCTCCACTTT.

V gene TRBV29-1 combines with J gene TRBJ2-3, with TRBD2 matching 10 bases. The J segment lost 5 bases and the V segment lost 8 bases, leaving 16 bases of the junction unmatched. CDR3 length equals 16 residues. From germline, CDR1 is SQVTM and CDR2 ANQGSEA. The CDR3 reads CSLHSPLAGLEDTQYF. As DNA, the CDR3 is TGCAGCCTCCACTCGCCACTAGCGGGGTTGGAAGATACGCAGTATTTT.

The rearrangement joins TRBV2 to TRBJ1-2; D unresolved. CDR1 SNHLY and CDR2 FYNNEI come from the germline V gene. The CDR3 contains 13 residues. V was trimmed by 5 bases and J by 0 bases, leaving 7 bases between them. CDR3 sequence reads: CASSRTSNYGYTF. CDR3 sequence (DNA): TGTGCCAGCAGTCGGACTTCTAACTATGGCTACACCTTC.

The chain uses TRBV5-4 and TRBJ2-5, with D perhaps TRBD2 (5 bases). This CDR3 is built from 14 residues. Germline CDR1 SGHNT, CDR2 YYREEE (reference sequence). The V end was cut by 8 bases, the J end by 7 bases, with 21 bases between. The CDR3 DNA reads TGTGCCAGTTCCTTAGAGGGCCCCCCAGGGACCCAGTACTTC. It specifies CASSLEGPPGTQYF.

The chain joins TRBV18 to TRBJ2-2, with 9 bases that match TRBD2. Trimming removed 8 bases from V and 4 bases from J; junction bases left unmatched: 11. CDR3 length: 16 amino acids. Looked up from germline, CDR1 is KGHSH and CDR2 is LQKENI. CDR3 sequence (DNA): TGTGCCAGCACTCCCACAGCGGGGGGATCCACCGGGGAGCTGTTTTTT. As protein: CASTPTAGGSTGELFF.

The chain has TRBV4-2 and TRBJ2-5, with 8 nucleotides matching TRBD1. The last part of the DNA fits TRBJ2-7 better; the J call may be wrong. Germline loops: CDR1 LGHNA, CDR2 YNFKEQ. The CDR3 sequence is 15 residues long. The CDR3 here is CASSPTGQGQYEQYF. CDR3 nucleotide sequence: TGTGCCAGCAGCCCGACTGGACAGGGCCAGTACGAGCAGTACTTC.

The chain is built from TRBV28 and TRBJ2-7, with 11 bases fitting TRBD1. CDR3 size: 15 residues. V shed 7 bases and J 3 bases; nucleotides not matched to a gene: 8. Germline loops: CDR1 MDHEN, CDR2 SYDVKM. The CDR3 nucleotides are TGTGCCAGCACCCCGCCGGGGACAGGGGGCTACGAGCAGTACTTC. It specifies CASTPPGTGGYEQYF.